This paragraph covers one TCR beta chain sequence. Its antigen is not identified. This sample was taken from a study of cytomegalovirus exposure and HLA in healthy donors. Germline V gene lookup returns CDR1 SGHTA and CDR2 FQGNSA. The CDR3 consists of 14 residues. Trimming cost V 6 bases and J 4 bases, with 15 bases left between them. The PCR had 60 Vbeta and 13 Jbeta primers. Libraries were prepared by immunoSEQ multiplex PCR; TCRdb keeps only in-frame clonotypes and omits some of them. The sample has roughly 130,000 clones; approximately 61% are singletons. Study-level findings and limits: In a later analysis, the majority of CMV-associated beta chains seemingly showed HLA restriction. Cytomegalovirus association was listed for about 180 TCR beta chains.

Sequencing was carried out using PBMCs. The sequence was collected from a man aged 25-40 years in good health and CMV-seropositive. The rearrangement links TRBV7-2 to TRBJ1-1, with D possibly TRBD1 on 5 matching bases. DNA for the CDR3: TGTGCCAGCAGTAACCAACGGGGGGGCACTGAAGCTTTCTTT. Residues: CASSNQRGGTEAFF. Complete variable domain (other parts from reference TRBV7-2 and TRBJ1-1): GAGVSQSPSNKVTEKGKDVELRCDPISGHTALYWYRQSLGQGLEFLIYFQGNSAPDKSGLPSDRFSAERTGGSVSTLTIQRTQQEDSAVYLCASSNQRGGTEAFFGQGTRLTVV.